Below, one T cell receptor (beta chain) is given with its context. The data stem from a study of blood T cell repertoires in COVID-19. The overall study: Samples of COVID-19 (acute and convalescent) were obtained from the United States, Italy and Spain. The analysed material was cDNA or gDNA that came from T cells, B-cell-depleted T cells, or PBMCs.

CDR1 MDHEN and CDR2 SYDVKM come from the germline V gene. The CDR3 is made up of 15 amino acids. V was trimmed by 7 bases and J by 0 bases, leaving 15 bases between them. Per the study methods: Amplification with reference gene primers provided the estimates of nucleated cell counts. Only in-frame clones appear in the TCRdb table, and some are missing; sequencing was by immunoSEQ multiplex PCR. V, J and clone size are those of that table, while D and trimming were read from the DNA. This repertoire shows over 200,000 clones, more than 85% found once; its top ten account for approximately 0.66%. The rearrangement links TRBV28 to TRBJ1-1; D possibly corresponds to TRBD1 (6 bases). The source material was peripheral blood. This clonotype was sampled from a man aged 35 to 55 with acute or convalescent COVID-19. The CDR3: CASIFRGLLNTEAFF. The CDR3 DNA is TGTGCCAGCATTTTCAGGGGCCTGCTGAACACTGAAGCTTTCTTT.